The rows below give T cell receptor beta chains drawn from one sample of a study of T cell responses to AZD1222 COVID-19 vaccine. Sequencing was performed with immunoSEQ multiplex PCR; in TCRdb, only in-frame clones are kept and a portion is missing. This sample has about 140,000 clones; 80% to 95% occur once, and the top ten carry about 3.7%. Sequencing used peripheral blood, obtained on day 0 of AZD1222 vaccination. The receptors were sampled from an adult in good health. CDR3s include the opening cysteine and the closing phenylalanine or tryptophan. D genes are given only for firm matches. Not every row has a clone size; where given, it reads once, few, many or a size class.

d_call | clone_size | j_call | v_call | cdr3_nt | cdr3_aa
TRBD1 | once | TRBJ2-3 | TRBV27 | TGTGCCAGCAGTTACGACAGGGGCCCCACAGATACGCAGTATTTT | CASSYDRGPTDTQYF
TRBD1 | NA | TRBJ1-5 | TRBV2 | TGTGCCAGCAGGGGCGGACAGGGGGCCCACCAGCCCCAGCATTTT | CASRGGQGAHQPQHF
NA | NA | TRBJ2-1 | TRBV7-9 | TGTGCCAGCAGCTTTCCGGGCCCTCTGGCGGGTGAGCAGTTCTTC | CASSFPGPLAGEQFF
NA | NA | TRBJ1-5 | TRBV12-5 | TGTGCTAGTGGTTTGCCCCTAGGGGGGGGAGAGAGCAATCAGCCCCAGCATTTT | CASGLPLGGGESNQPQHF
NA | NA | TRBJ2-5 | TRBV24-1 | TGTGCCACCAGTGATTTGCGGGGTATGCTCGAGACCCAGTACTTC | CATSDLRGMLETQYF
NA | NA | TRBJ1-1 | TRBV28 | TGTGCCAGCAGCGAGTCCACGGGGGGTCTTACTGAAGCTTTCTTT | CASSESTGGLTEAFF
NA | NA | TRBJ1-5 | TRBV4-1 | TGCGCCAGCAGCCAAGTAGACACCATTAGCAATCAGCCCCAGCATTTT | CASSQVDTISNQPQHF
NA | NA | TRBJ1-3 | TRBV19 | TGTGCCAGTAGTTCAGTGGGAATCGGGCCTGGAAACACCATATATTTT | CASSSVGIGPGNTIYF
NA | NA | TRBJ2-1 | TRBV21-1 | TGTGCCAGCAGCAAATTCTTAAATGAGCAGTTCTTC | CASSKFLNEQFF
TRBD1 | NA | TRBJ1-1 | TRBV6-5 | TGTGCCAGCAGTTACTCGTCGGGACAGGGTCGAACTGAAGCTTTCTTT | CASSYSSGQGRTEAFF
TRBD1 | NA | TRBJ1-1 | TRBV6-4 | TGTGCCAGCAGTGCTGACAGGGCGGACACTGAAGCTTTCTTT | CASSADRADTEAFF
NA | once | TRBJ2-1 | TRBV28 | TGTGCCAGCAGACCTTTTCAGGGGCGCGCCCACAATGAGCAGTTCTTC | CASRPFQGRAHNEQFF
NA | NA | TRBJ1-2 | TRBV7-9 | TGTGCCAGCAGCGACAGTAATAGCTATGGCTACACCTTC | CASSDSNSYGYTF
TRBD2 | NA | TRBJ2-7 | TRBV5-1 | TGCGCCAGCTCAGCGGGAGGGGCCTACGAGCAGTACTTC | CASSAGGAYEQYF
TRBD1 | NA | TRBJ1-6 | TRBV3-1/TRBV3-2 | TGTGCCAGCAGCCAAGATCTGGGACAGGTTAATTCACCCCTCCACTTT | CASSQDLGQVNSPLHF
NA | NA | TRBJ1-6 | TRBV3-1/TRBV3-2 | TGTGCCAGCAGCCAAGGGGGGAGAGGGAACAATTCACCCCTCCACTTT | CASSQGGRGNNSPLHF
NA | NA | TRBJ2-2 | TRBV24-1 | TGTGCCACCAGTGAAGACAGGGACTTAAACACCGGGGAGCTGTTTTTT | CATSEDRDLNTGELFF
TRBD2 | NA | TRBJ2-1 | TRBV5-1 | TGCGCCAGCAGTAGACGGGAGGCCAAAATTGAGCAGTTCTTC | CASSRREAKIEQFF
NA | NA | TRBJ1-5 | TRBV19 | TGTGCCAGTAGTCCTCAGGGCTGGGGTCAGCCCCAGCATTTT | CASSPQGWGQPQHF
NA | NA | TRBJ2-2 | TRBV14 | TGTGCCAGCAGCCAAATATCAGGGATCACCGGGGAGCTGTTTTTT | CASSQISGITGELFF
NA | NA | TRBJ2-7 | TRBV6-5 | TGTGCCAGCAGTTACTCGGCCGGGCAAACCTACGAGCAGTACTTC | CASSYSAGQTYEQYF
NA | NA | TRBJ1-6 | TRBV18 | TGTGCCAGCTCACCTTTGGACAACTATAATTCACCCCTCCACTTT | CASSPLDNYNSPLHF
NA | NA | TRBJ2-5 | TRBV7-3 | TGTGCCAGCAGCTCCACGGGACTCCAGAGAGAGACCCAGTACTTC | CASSSTGLQRETQYF
TRBD1 | NA | TRBJ1-1 | TRBV10-1 | TGCGCCAGCAGTGGAGGGACAGTTGAAGCTTTCTTT | CASSGGTVEAFF
NA | NA | TRBJ2-7 | TRBV18 | TGTGCCAGCTCACCACCAGTCGGCCTCTACGAGCAGTACTTC | CASSPPVGLYEQYF
TRBD1 | NA | TRBJ1-2 | TRBV19 | TGTGCCAGTAGTATCATAGCCAAGGGACAGGGTATGGACTATGGCTACACCTTC | CASSIIAKGQGMDYGYTF
NA | once | TRBJ2-3 | TRBV7-6 | TGTGCCAGCAGCTTAGGACGTTCAGGGAGATTCGCAGATACGCAGTATTTT | CASSLGRSGRFADTQYF
NA | few | TRBJ2-5 | TRBV7-2 | TGTGCCAGCAGCTTAGGATTACCCTCCCAAGAGACCCAGTACTTC | CASSLGLPSQETQYF
NA | NA | TRBJ1-2 | TRBV5-4 | TGTGCCAGCAGCGTACAGGGTTTTGGCTACACCTTC | CASSVQGFGYTF
TRBD1 | NA | TRBJ1-5 | TRBV19 | TGTGCCAGTAGTCCTCACAGGGGGAGAGCTCAAGGAAGCAATCAGCCCCAGCATTTT | CASSPHRGRAQGSNQPQHF
NA | once | TRBJ2-7 | TRBV6-6 | TGTGCCAGCAGTTCCAGTGGTTCCTACGAGCAGTACTTC | CASSSSGSYEQYF
NA | NA | TRBJ2-2 | TRBV10-1 | TGCGCCAGCAGTGAGTTTGGGAGCACCGGGGAGCTGTTTTTT | CASSEFGSTGELFF
NA | NA | TRBJ1-5 | TRBV5-6 | TGTGCCAGCAGCTTAGGCAGGAATCAGCCCCAGCATTTT | CASSLGRNQPQHF
NA | NA | TRBJ1-5 | TRBV30 | TGTGCCTGGAGTGTACAGAACCTCAATCAGCCCCAGCATTTT | CAWSVQNLNQPQHF
NA | NA | TRBJ1-1 | TRBV7-6 | TGTGCCAGCAGCTTAGTCCCCAACACTGAAGCTTTCTTT | CASSLVPNTEAFF
TRBD1 | NA | TRBJ1-1 | TRBV9 | TGTGCCAGCAGCGTAGTCACAGGGGGCCTGACTGAAGCTTTCTTT | CASSVVTGGLTEAFF
TRBD2 | NA | TRBJ2-5 | TRBV10-3 | TGTGCCATCGCAAGGACTAGCGGGAGTACGGAGACCCAGTACTTC | CAIARTSGSTETQYF
NA | few | TRBJ1-1 | TRBV5-1 | TGCGCCAGCAGCTGGCAGGGGACTGAAGCTTTCTTT | CASSWQGTEAFF
TRBD2 | once | TRBJ2-5 | TRBV7-9 | TGTGCCAGCAGCCCGCCTTTGGTGGGAGGGCCTGGAGTTGGTAAGACCCAGTACTTC | CASSPPLVGGPGVGKTQYF
NA | NA | TRBJ1-1 | TRBV6-5 | TGTGCCAGCAGGGTTAGATTGAACACTGAAGCTTTCTTT | CASRVRLNTEAFF
TRBD1 | NA | TRBJ1-1 | TRBV6-5 | TGTGCCAGCAGTTACAGGGTCAGGGGGCGCTCCACTGAAGCTTTCTTT | CASSYRVRGRSTEAFF
TRBD1 | NA | TRBJ2-1 | TRBV19 | TGTGCCAGTAGTAGGGACAGGGGCAATGAGCAGTTCTTC | CASSRDRGNEQFF
NA | NA | TRBJ2-3 | TRBV5-4 | TGTGCCAGCATCGCGGGAAGCACAGATACGCAGTATTTT | CASIAGSTDTQYF
TRBD1 | NA | TRBJ1-5 | TRBV7-2 | TGTGCCAGCAGCTCCCCCCCCGGGACAGGGTTCGGCAATCAGCCCCAGCATTTT | CASSSPPGTGFGNQPQHF
NA | NA | TRBJ2-2 | TRBV27 | TGTGCCAGCAGTTTTCTCTCGCCCGGGGAGCTGTTTTTT | CASSFLSPGELFF
NA | NA | TRBJ1-2 | TRBV6-5 | TGTGCCAGCAGTTCCCGCGGGCAGGGGACCTACTATGGCTACACCTTC | CASSSRGQGTYYGYTF